Detailed here is one TCR beta chain. Its antigen is still unknown. There are no base qualities to consult, and no much larger clone falls within one base. CDR1 and CDR2 are read off the germline V gene as SNHLY and FYNNEI. From cysteine to phenylalanine, the CDR3 is 12 amino acids long. Only CDR3 DNA remains: 36 bases, in frame from the first base. V is cut by 7 bases and J by 1 base, and the space between the germline ends is 2 bases. In total, just over 650 healthy bone marrow donors made up the cohort. All cohort members were sampled while nominally healthy, although unrecorded immune exposures were likely present. The donor was CMV seronegative and was included in the group of a few hundred seronegative cohort members. Every donor gave a peripheral blood sample, and the peripheral blood mononuclear cells from that sample were used for TCR beta sequencing. Genomic DNA extraction from the blood cell samples was performed with the Qiagen DNeasy Blood Extraction Kit.

The sample comes from a study of cytomegalovirus exposure and HLA in healthy donors (dated by TCRdb to 2016 to 2017). The study in broad terms: An earlier analysis of roughly 500 of the donors reported about 250 Gb of sequence data and approximately 110 million unique TCR beta sequences from about 200 million T cells. Roughly 300 gigabases of sequencing data and about 92 million unique TCR sequences made up an early release that covered approximately 700 HLA-typed donors. Of the 398 genotyped donors, approximately 83% fell in the genetic ancestry cluster associated with self-reported Caucasian donors. The study aimed to test whether signatures of past pathogen exposure could be identified by cataloging public T cell receptors. The study profiled the T cell repertoires of approximately 700 subjects by immunosequencing and related them to cytomegalovirus serostatus. Besides the first cohort of some 670 subjects, a separate validation cohort made up of about 120 different subjects was used. To predict cytomegalovirus infection status, the study brought together high-throughput TCR immunosequencing, statistical association of individual TCRs with disease status, and machine learning. In a later analysis, previously published TCR beta repertoires from roughly 710 donors were re-analyzed and high-resolution HLA genotyping was added so that TCR occurrence patterns could be studied. Rather than using new phenotypic data, the later analysis identified candidate immune exposures from TCR beta sequences and from how often those sequences occurred across donors. An earlier analysis of 587 of the donors used high-throughput TCR beta sequencing to judge whether each TCR beta V gene segment behaved as functional or pseudogenic. Donor age, sex, ethnicity and CMV serostatus were compiled alongside the repertoire data. A later genetic analysis used genome-wide SNP genotypes for about 60% of the 666 donors, treating that subset as a discovery cohort. Every repertoire in the discovery cohort had been generated on one and the same sequencing platform. HLA typing covered class I and class II loci at four-digit resolution. The number of donors typed differed by locus, with about 629-630 for A, B, C, DRB1 and DQB1, around 500 for DQA1, 600 to 610 for DPA1, and some 470 for DPB1. Because of strong linkage in the cohort, roughly five DR-DQ haplotypes were treated as single units for association and clustering. On average, over 200,000 unique TCR beta nucleotide sequences were sequenced per donor among a few hundred genotyped donors of the cohort, with 15% to 20% of those sequences being non-productive. Overall study results and their limits: Compared with equally common non-associated chains, HLA-associated TCR beta chains in a later analysis were more clonally expanded and had lower generation probabilities. In a later genetic analysis, a missense DCLRE1C variant was associated with V-gene and J-gene trimming of TCR beta chains, and the association was replicated in an independent cohort. According to a later analysis, TCR association rates differed among HLA loci, with DRB1 alleles showing the most associated TCRs and HLA-C alleles showing the fewest. In both the original and validation cohorts, the classifier was reported to diagnose cytomegalovirus status with high specificity and sensitivity. A later analysis found that most CMV-associated TCR beta chains appeared HLA-restricted, with HLA associations seemingly driven largely by CMV exposure. A cluster of highly shared sequence variants was judged likely to represent a technical artifact of the sequencing pipeline. An earlier analysis of approximately 590 of the donors showed that most TCR beta V segments appeared in productive rearrangements either about 87% or about 30% of the time, which broadly matched IMGT annotations. The study gave a list of more than 150 TCR beta chains associated with cytomegalovirus. The earlier analysis of approximately 560 of the donors excluded some 16 rarely observed V segments, including chromosome 9 orphons, because counts were too low. A further reported finding was that TCR beta sequences accurately predicted the HLA-A and HLA-B alleles for most subjects in the first cohort. Linkage disequilibrium might explain the correlated functional status among segregating V segments, but an unknown experimental factor could not be ruled out. Strong co-occurrence of HLA alleles, especially DR and DQ, made assigning TCR associations to individual alleles difficult. Compared with the 666-donor mean, donors in an Asian-associated ancestry cluster had fewer N-insertions in productive TCRs, according to a later genetic analysis. The 87-base-pair reads could not distinguish some IMGT-functional V segments, including TRBV6-2 and TRBV6-3, so those segments were excluded. Most TCR sequences were observed very rarely across donors, whereas some public TCRs were present in many individuals. CMV serostatus was the only immune exposure information available for the cohort. Presence/absence analyses assumed roughly uniform sequencing depth across donors, an assumption that may not hold. Because some donors lacked HLA typing at each locus, the association tests relied only on the typed subset. Specific HLA alleles were associated with more than 15,000 TCR beta sequences at a false discovery rate of 0.05 in a later analysis. The cohort was sequenced for TCR beta chains only, and without alpha or paired-chain data the features that could be detected were limited. The authors suggested that the approach could potentially be generalized to other disease states and immunological phenotypes. Several of the top co-occurrence clusters appeared to be linked to parvovirus B19, influenza, CMV and Epstein-Barr virus, according to a later analysis. In vitro tests confirmed that three of the cytomegalovirus-associated TCR beta chains recognize cytomegalovirus antigens.

The library was generated by the immunoSEQ multiplex PCR assay. For the multiplex PCR, a mixture combining 60 forward primers for TCR Vbeta segments and 13 reverse primers for TCR Jbeta segments was used. The CDR3 region of rearranged TCR beta genes was amplified from genomic DNA with a multiplex PCR assay. Amplified TCR beta libraries were sequenced as 87-base-pair reads on the Illumina HiSeq System. From the authors' description of their analysis: Across the 600 to 700 repertoires, a later analysis counted roughly 77 million unique TCR beta chains, 8.5 million to 12 million of which were shared by at least two donors. Raw reads were error-corrected and collapsed into unique sequences by a nearest-neighbor algorithm in which closely related sequences were merged to remove PCR and sequencing errors. CDR3 sequences were aligned to IMGT reference sequences to assign V, D and J gene segments. For a sequence to be retained, a match of at least six nucleotides was required to both a V gene segment and a J gene segment. Rearrangements were called productive when the CDR3 lacked stop codons and stayed in frame with V and J; all others were non-productive. CDR3 was defined by IMGT convention, running from the second conserved V-encoded cysteine to the conserved J-encoded phenylalanine. The earlier analysis of 587 of the donors excluded sequences that lacked an unambiguous match to a single V gene segment. In an earlier analysis of several hundred of the donors, V segments were called functional above 56.7% productive rearrangements and were called segregating when the between-donor standard deviation exceeded 5%. A statistical classification framework was developed to diagnose cytomegalovirus status using the catalog of TCR beta chain sequences. V and J gene assignment, in a later analysis, came from comparing TCR nucleotide sequences with IMGT/GENE-DB human TR gene sequences. A later analysis assigned CDR3 sequences and most-parsimonious VDJ recombination scenarios with the TCRdist pipeline. In a later analysis, each TCR beta chain was defined by its CDR3 amino acid sequence together with its V-gene family, and reads without a unique V-gene family were excluded. As a way to deal with suspected cross-contamination and a sequencing artifact, a later analysis dropped approximately 590 nucleotide sequences that were highly shared and had low generation probability. In a later analysis, a clonal expansion index was calculated for each public chain from normalized within-repertoire ranks of inferred template counts. In a later analysis, generation probabilities were computed using a VDJ recombination model fitted to out-of-frame rearrangements, and the results were checked against IGoR. In a later analysis, hypergeometric tests were used to score TCR-TCR, TCR-HLA and TCR-CMV co-occurrence, with a repertoire-size bias correction applied to TCR pairs. A later analysis estimated false discovery rates by permuting HLA or CMV assignments 20 times. In a later analysis, co-occurring TCRs were grouped using DBSCAN, with TCRdist sequence similarity added in when clustering inside HLA-allele-positive subsets. Co-occurrence clustering excluded repertoires with fewer than 30,000 or more than 120,000 public chains, plus five with anomalous nucleotide sharing. What TCRdb holds here is the immuneACCESS table cut down to in-frame rearrangements. Part of the clones is not present; checked against another copy, under half of the missing clones reflect an unresolved V gene, and the others are unexplained. Clone size and V and J calls were adopted from that table, with D and trimming inferred from the DNA. The sample table lists 150,000 to 180,000 clones, roughly four fifths of them with a count of one. The ten top clones hold about 1.3% of the sample.

Recombination linked TRBV2 to TRBJ2-6; the D gene assignment is ambiguous. Sequenced sample: PBMCs. The origin of this receptor is a man younger than 35 in good health and CMV-seronegative. CDR3 loop: CASTSGANVLTF. The sequenced DNA: TGTGCCAGCACATCTGGGGCCAACGTCCTGACTTTC.